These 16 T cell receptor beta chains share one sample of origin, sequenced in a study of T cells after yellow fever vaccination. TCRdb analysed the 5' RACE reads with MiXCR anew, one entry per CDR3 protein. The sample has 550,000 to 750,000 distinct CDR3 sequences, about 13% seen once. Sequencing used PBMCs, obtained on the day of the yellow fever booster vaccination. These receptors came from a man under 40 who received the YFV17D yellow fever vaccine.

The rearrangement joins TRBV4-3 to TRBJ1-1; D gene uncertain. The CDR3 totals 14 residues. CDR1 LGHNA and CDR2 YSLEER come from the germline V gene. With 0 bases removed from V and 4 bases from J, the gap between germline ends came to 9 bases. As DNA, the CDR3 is TGCGCCAGCAGCCAAGATTGGGGTGCCACTGAAGCTTTCTTT. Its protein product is CASSQDWGATEAFF.

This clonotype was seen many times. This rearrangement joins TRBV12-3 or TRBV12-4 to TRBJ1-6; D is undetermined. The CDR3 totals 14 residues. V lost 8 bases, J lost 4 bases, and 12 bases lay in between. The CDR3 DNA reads TGTGCCAGCGCCCTTGGATCTTATAATTCACCCCTCCACTTT. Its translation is CASALGSYNSPLHF.

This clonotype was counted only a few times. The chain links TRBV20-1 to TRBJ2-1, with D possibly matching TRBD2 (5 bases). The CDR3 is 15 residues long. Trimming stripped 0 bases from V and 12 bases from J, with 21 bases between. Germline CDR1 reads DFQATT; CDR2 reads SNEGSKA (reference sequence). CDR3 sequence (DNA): TGCAGTGCTAGAGATCGAGAGGTTACGCCTGGAGGGCAGTTCTTC. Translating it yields CSARDREVTPGGQFF.

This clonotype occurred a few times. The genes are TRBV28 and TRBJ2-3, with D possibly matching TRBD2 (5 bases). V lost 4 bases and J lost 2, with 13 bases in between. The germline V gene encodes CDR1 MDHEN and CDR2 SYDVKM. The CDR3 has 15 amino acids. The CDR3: CASSYRLAATDTQYF. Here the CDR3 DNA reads TGTGCCAGCAGTTATAGGCTAGCAGCCACAGATACGCAGTATTTT.

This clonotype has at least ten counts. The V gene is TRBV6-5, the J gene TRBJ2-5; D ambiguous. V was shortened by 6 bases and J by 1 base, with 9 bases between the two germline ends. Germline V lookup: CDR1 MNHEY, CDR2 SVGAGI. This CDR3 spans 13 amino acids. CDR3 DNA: TGTGCCAGCAGAAGACTCCCCCAAGAGACCCAGTACTTC. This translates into CASRRLPQETQYF.

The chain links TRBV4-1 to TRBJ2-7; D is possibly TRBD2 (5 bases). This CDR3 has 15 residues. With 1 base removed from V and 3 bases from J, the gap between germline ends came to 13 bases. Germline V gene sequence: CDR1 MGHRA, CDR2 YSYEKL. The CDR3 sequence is CASSQVGVAIYEQYF. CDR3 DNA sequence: TGCGCCAGCAGCCAAGTCGGGGTAGCGATCTACGAGCAGTACTTC.

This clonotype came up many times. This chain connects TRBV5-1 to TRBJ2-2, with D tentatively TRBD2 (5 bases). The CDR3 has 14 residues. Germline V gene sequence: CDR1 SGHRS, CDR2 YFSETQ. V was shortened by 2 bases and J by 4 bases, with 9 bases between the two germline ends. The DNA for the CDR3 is TGCGCCAGCAGCTTACCGGGAAGCACCGGGGAGCTGTTTTTT. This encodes CASSLPGSTGELFF.

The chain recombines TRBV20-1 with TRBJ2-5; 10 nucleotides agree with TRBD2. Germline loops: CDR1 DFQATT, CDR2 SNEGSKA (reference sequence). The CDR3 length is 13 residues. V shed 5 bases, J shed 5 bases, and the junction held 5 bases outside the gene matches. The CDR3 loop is CSARLAGAETQYF. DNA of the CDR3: TGCAGTGCTCGGCTAGCGGGAGCCGAGACCCAGTACTTC.

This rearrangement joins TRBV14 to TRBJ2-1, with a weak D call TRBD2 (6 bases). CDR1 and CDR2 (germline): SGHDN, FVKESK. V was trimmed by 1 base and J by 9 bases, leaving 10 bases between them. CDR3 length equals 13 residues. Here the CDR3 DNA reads TGTGCCAGCAGCCAAGCTTTGACTAGTGAGCAGTTCTTC. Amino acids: CASSQALTSEQFF.

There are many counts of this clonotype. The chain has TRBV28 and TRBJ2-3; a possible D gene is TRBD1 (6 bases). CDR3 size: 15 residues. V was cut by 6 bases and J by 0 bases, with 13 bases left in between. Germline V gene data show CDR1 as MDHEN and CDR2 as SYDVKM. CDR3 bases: TGTGCCAGCAGGGGGTGGACAGCTAGCACAGATACGCAGTATTTT. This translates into CASRGWTASTDTQYF.

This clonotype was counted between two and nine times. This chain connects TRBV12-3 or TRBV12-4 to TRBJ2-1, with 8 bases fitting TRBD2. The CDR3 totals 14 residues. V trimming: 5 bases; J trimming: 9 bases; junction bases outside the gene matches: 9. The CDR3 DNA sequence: TGTGCCAGCAGTCTAAACGGACTAGCCAGTGAGCAGTTCTTC. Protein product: CASSLNGLASEQFF.

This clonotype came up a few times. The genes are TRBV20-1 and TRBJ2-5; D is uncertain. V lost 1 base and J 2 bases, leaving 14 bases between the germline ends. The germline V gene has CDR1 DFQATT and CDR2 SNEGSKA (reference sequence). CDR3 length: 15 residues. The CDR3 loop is CSARAGHQRQETQYF. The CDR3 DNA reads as TGCAGTGCTAGAGCCGGCCATCAGCGTCAAGAGACCCAGTACTTC.

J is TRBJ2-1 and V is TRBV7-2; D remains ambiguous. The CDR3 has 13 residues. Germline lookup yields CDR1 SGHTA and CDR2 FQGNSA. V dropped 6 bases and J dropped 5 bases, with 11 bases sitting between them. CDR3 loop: CASSTWSHNEQFF. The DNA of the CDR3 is TGTGCCAGCAGTACCTGGTCTCACAATGAGCAGTTCTTC.

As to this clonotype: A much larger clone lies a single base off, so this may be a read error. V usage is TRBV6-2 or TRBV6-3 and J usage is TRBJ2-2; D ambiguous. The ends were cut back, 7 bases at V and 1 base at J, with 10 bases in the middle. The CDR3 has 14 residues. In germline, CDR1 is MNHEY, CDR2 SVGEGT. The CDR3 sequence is CASIKIRNTGELFF. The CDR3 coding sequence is TGTGCCAGCATAAAGATCCGGAACACCGGGGAGCTGTTTTTT.

The CDR3 reads CASSSRTGGGYEQYF. For the CDR3, the DNA is TGTGCCAGCAGCAGCCGGACAGGAGGGGGCTACGAGCAGTACTTC. V gene TRBV6-2 or TRBV6-3 combines with J gene TRBJ2-7, with D possibly matching TRBD1 (7 bases). The CDR3 has 15 amino acids. Trimming removed 6 bases from V and 3 bases from J, with 18 bases in between. Germline V CDR1 and CDR2: MNHEY, SVGEGT.

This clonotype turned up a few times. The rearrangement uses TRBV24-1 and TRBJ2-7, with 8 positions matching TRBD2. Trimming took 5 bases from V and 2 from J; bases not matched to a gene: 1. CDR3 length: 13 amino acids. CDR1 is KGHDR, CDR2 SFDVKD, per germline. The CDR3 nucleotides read TGTGCCACCAGTGCGCGGGAGGCCTACGAGCAGTACTTC. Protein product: CATSAREAYEQYF.